This T cell receptor (beta chain) was observed in a study of Graves' ophthalmopathy and Graves' hyperthyroidism. Study overall: Blood was drawn at initial diagnosis, before any treatment. Overall study findings and caveats: Distinction of ophthalmopathy from stable hyperthyroidism by a 13-signature model reached approximately 90% sensitivity and approximately 81% specificity. Both a roughly 64% sensitivity and a roughly 75% specificity characterized the model's predictions of ophthalmopathy progression.

In the case of this clonotype: No antigen is known for it.

CDR1 and CDR2 from the germline V gene are LNHDA and SQIVND (reference sequence). V shed 7 bases, J shed 6 bases, and the junction held 6 bases outside the gene matches. This CDR3 has 13 amino acids. From fresh peripheral blood, approximately 10 ml in volume, the PBMCs were obtained. As the template, RNA transcripts were used to amplify TCR beta CDR3 regions. Second-round multiplex PCR came after a first-round RT-PCR that employed HTBI primers. TCRdb re-derived calls from the multiplex PCR reads in MiXCR, one entry per CDR3 protein. The sample holds under 350,000 distinct CDR3 sequences; 15% to 20% are singletons and the top ten take about 12%.

Sequencing was carried out using peripheral blood. This receptor was identified in an adult man with Graves' ophthalmopathy. This chain uses TRBV19 with TRBJ1-5; 7 bases agree with TRBD1. CDR3 sequence: CASTRQGSQPQHF. CDR3 in DNA: TGTGCCAGTACAAGACAGGGCTCTCAGCCCCAGCATTTT.